This T cell receptor (beta chain) was sequenced in a study of CD8 T cells in ankylosing spondylitis. Findings of the study overall: From matched ankylosing spondylitis synovial fluid, disease-linked clones were reportedly recovered at significantly enriched levels. CD8+ disease-linked clones were present at relatively low frequencies in blood.

Molecular-barcoded quantitative 5'-RACE produced these TCR beta libraries. TCRdb independently ran MiXCR on the 5' RACE reads; one entry per CDR3 protein. Among some 150,000 distinct CDR3 sequences listed, approximately 48% were seen once. J was trimmed by 8 bases and V by 3 bases; bases with no gene match: 6. CDR1 and CDR2 (germline): MGHRA, YSYEKL. This CDR3 spans 13 amino acids. Concerning this clonotype itself: Its antigen remains unknown.

Source material: synovial fluid, either unsorted or a sorted T cell fraction (not recorded which). The chain links TRBV4-1 to TRBJ1-2, with 7 bases that match TRBD1. The receptor was isolated from a male donor with ankylosing spondylitis. The CDR3 protein is CASSHTGVGGYTF. The DNA for the CDR3 is TGCGCCAGCAGCCATACAGGGGTTGGGGGCTACACCTTC.